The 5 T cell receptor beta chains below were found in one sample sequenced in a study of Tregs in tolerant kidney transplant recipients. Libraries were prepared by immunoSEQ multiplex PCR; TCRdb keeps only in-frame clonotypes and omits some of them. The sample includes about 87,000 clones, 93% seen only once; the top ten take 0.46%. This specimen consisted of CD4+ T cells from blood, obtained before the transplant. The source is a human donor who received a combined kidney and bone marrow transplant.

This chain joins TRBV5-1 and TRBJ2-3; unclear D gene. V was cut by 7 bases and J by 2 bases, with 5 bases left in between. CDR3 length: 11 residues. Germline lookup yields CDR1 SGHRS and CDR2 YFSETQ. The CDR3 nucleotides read TGCGCCAGCCACAACACAGATACGCAGTATTTT. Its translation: CASHNTDTQYF. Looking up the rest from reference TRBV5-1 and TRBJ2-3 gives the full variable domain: KAGVTQTPRYLIKTRGQQVTLSCSPISGHRSVSWYQQTPGQGLQFLFEYFSETQRNKGNFPGRFSGRQFSNSRSEMNVSTLELGDSALYLCASHNTDTQYFGPGTRLTVL.

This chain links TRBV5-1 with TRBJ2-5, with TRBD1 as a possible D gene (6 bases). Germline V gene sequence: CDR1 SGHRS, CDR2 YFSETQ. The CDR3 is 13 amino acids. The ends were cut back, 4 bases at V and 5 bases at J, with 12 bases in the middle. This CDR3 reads CASSTQGWETQYF. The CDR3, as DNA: TGCGCCAGCAGCACCCAGGGGTGGGAGACCCAGTACTTC.

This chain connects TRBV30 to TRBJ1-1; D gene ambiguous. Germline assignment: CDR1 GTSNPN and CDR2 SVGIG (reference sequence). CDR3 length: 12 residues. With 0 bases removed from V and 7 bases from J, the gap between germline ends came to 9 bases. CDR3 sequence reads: CAWSVREIEAFF. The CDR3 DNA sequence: TGTGCCTGGAGTGTACGGGAAATTGAAGCTTTCTTT. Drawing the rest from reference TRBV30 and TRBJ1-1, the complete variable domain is SQTIHQWPATLVQPVGSPLSLECTVEGTSNPNLYWYRQAAGRGLQLLFYSVGIGQISSEVPQNLSASRPQDRQFILSSKKLLLSDSGFYLCAWSVREIEAFFGQGTRLTVV.

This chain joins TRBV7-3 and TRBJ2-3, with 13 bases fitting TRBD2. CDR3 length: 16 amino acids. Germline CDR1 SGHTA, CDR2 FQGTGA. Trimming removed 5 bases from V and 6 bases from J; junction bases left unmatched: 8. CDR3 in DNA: TGTGCCAGCAGCCCATACAGGACTAGCGGGAGCGATACGCAGTATTTT. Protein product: CASSPYRTSGSDTQYF. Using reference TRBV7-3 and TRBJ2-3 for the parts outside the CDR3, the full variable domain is GAGVSQTPSNKVTEKGKYVELRCDPISGHTALYWYRQSLGQGPEFLIYFQGTGAADDSGLPNDRFFAVRPEGSVSTLKIQRTERGDSAVYLCASSPYRTSGSDTQYFGPGTRLTVL.

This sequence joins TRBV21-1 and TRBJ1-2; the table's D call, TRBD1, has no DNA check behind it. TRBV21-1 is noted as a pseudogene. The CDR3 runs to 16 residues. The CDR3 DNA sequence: TGTGCCAGCCCTGAGAAGGACAGGTTAAATAACTATGGCTACACCTTC. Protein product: CASPEKDRLNNYGYTF.